These T cell receptor beta chains were read from a single sample in a study of cytomegalovirus exposure and HLA in healthy donors. Profiling relied on immunoSEQ multiplex PCR, and the TCRdb table lists in-frame clones only, not all of them. The sample has roughly 180,000 clones; around 79% are singletons. The sample taken for sequencing was PBMCs. These receptors were obtained from a man aged 50 to 59 in good health and CMV-seropositive. Each CDR3 is given with its conserved first and last residue. D genes are given only for firm matches. A row's size may be missing; if present it is once, few, many or a size class.

D	V	J	size	CDR3	DNA
-	TRBV7-6	TRBJ1-2	-	CASSLAAGYGYTF	TGTGCCAGCAGCTTAGCGGCGGGCTATGGCTACACCTTC
-	TRBV7-2	TRBJ2-5	-	CASSFIDYQETQYF	TGTGCCAGCAGCTTTATTGACTACCAAGAGACCCAGTACTTC
-	TRBV4-1	TRBJ2-5	-	CASSQNTGETQYF	TGCGCCAGCAGCCAGAACACAGGGGAGACCCAGTACTTC
-	TRBV28	TRBJ2-3	-	CASRLRDTQYF	TGTGCCAGCCGTCTTCGAGATACGCAGTATTTT
-	TRBV4-1	TRBJ1-5	-	CASSHRQQVPSAGNQPQHF	TGCGCCAGCAGCCACCGCCAACAGGTTCCTTCTGCGGGCAATCAGCCCCAGCATTTT
-	TRBV10-3	TRBJ1-4	-	CAISAHAGNEKLFF	TGTGCCATCAGTGCACACGCAGGGAATGAAAAACTGTTTTTT
-	TRBV7-6	TRBJ1-2	-	CASSSYQLSSGYTF	TGTGCCAGCAGCTCCTACCAATTGTCGTCTGGCTACACCTTC
-	TRBV28	TRBJ1-1	once	CASSFWTAASISSSNTEAFF	TGTGCCAGCAGTTTCTGGACAGCAGCTTCAATATCAAGTTCGAACACTGAAGCTTTCTTT
-	TRBV4-1	TRBJ1-1	-	CASSQGFLLNTEAFF	TGCGCCAGCAGCCAAGGTTTCCTATTAAACACTGAAGCTTTCTTT
TRBD1	TRBV6-1	TRBJ1-5	-	CASSVNRGNNQPQHF	TGTGCCAGCAGTGTCAACAGGGGGAACAATCAGCCCCAGCATTTT
-	TRBV27	TRBJ2-1	-	CASSLSWGDEQFF	TGTGCCAGCAGTTTATCTTGGGGGGACGAGCAGTTCTTC
-	TRBV20-1	TRBJ1-1	many	CTLWRGPTAFF	TGCACCCTGTGGAGGGGACCAACAGCTTTCTTT
TRBD1	TRBV7-9	TRBJ2-5	-	CASSLQGAGGQETQYF	TGTGCCAGCAGCTTACAGGGGGCCGGAGGGCAAGAGACCCAGTACTTC
TRBD1	TRBV27	TRBJ1-2	-	CASSLRRDSNYGYTF	TGTGCCAGCAGTTTACGCCGGGACAGTAACTATGGCTACACCTTC
TRBD1	TRBV7-6	TRBJ2-1	few	CASSLRDGTGGPSHYNEQFF	TGTGCCAGCAGCTTAAGGGACGGGACAGGGGGTCCCTCCCACTACAATGAGCAGTTCTTC
-	TRBV5-5	TRBJ1-2	-	CASSGMSANYGYTF	TGTGCCAGCAGCGGCATGTCCGCTAACTATGGCTACACCTTC
-	TRBV30	TRBJ1-2	-	CAWSVLREGLLYGYTF	TGTGCCTGGAGTGTACTTAGAGAAGGACTACTGTATGGCTACACCTTC
-	TRBV6-5	TRBJ2-3	-	CASSYNSADTQYF	TGTGCCAGCAGTTACAATAGTGCAGATACGCAGTATTTT
-	TRBV2	TRBJ1-2	few	CASSGNRQTNANYGYTF	TGTGCCAGCTCTGGAAACAGGCAGACGAATGCTAACTATGGCTACACCTTC
-	TRBV5-1	TRBJ1-2	-	CASSLGTEGIYGYTF	TGCGCCAGCAGCTTGGGTACAGAAGGCATCTATGGCTACACCTTC
TRBD1	TRBV7-9	TRBJ2-3	-	CASSRFSGQETDTQYF	TGTGCCAGCAGTCGTTTTTCGGGACAGGAAACAGATACGCAGTATTTT
-	TRBV30	TRBJ1-6	-	CAWSVRVRNSPLHF	TGTGCCTGGAGTGTACGGGTCCGGAATTCACCCCTCCACTTT
TRBD1	TRBV27	TRBJ2-3	few	CASRATGWDTQYF	TGTGCCAGCAGAGCGACAGGGTGGGATACGCAGTATTTT
TRBD1	TRBV9	TRBJ1-3	-	CASSVETGLGNTIYF	TGTGCCAGCAGCGTCGAGACAGGGCTCGGAAACACCATATATTTT
TRBD1	TRBV13	TRBJ1-5	-	CASSLGTGRPQHF	TGTGCCAGCAGCTTAGGGACAGGGCGGCCCCAGCATTTT
TRBD2	TRBV25-1	TRBJ2-4	few	CASSEGGGRGWDIQYF	TGTGCCAGCAGTGAAGGTGGAGGGAGGGGTTGGGACATTCAGTACTTC
TRBD1	TRBV6-4	TRBJ1-5	-	CASRADYRDSNWVGQPQHF	TGTGCCAGCAGGGCAGATTACCGGGACAGTAATTGGGTTGGTCAGCCCCAGCATTTT
-	TRBV4-2	TRBJ1-4	-	CASSQEQGGEKLFF	TGTGCCAGCAGCCAAGAACAGGGAGGGGAAAAACTGTTTTTT
TRBD1	TRBV5-6	TRBJ2-3	-	CASSQGQVSTDTQYF	TGTGCCAGCAGCCAGGGACAGGTTAGCACAGATACGCAGTATTTT
TRBD1	TRBV7-9	TRBJ1-1	-	CAFLPPQGQAKNTEAFF	TGTGCCTTTCTGCCCCCCCAAGGACAGGCGAAGAACACTGAAGCTTTCTTT
-	TRBV4-1	TRBJ1-6	-	CASSQDTRTDDRPLHF	TGCGCCAGCAGCCAAGATACGCGGACAGATGATCGCCCCCTCCACTTT
-	TRBV6-5	TRBJ1-5	-	CASSRTVYSNQPQHF	TGTGCCAGCAGCAGGACAGTTTATAGCAATCAGCCCCAGCATTTT
TRBD1	TRBV25-1	TRBJ1-2	-	CASRPAGDRGTISGYTF	TGTGCCAGCAGGCCAGCGGGGGACAGGGGTACAATTAGTGGCTACACCTTC
-	TRBV6-1	TRBJ2-1	-	CASSGTPGVSYNEQFF	TGTGCCAGCAGTGGAACCCCGGGGGTTTCCTACAATGAGCAGTTCTTC
TRBD1	TRBV7-2	TRBJ2-5	few	CASSLATPLDRDKETQYF	TGTGCCAGCAGCTTAGCGACGCCTCTGGACAGGGATAAAGAGACCCAGTACTTC
-	TRBV28	TRBJ2-5	-	CASSRSSAGLETQYF	TGTGCCAGCAGCCGAAGTTCGGCAGGTTTGGAGACCCAGTACTTC
TRBD1	TRBV7-7	TRBJ2-3	-	CASSSRQGADTQYF	TGTGCCAGCAGCTCCAGACAGGGGGCAGATACGCAGTATTTT
TRBD1	TRBV7-3	TRBJ2-3	-	CASSWLRDSQQRSTDTQYF	TGTGCCAGCAGCTGGCTCCGGGACAGCCAACAAAGAAGCACAGATACGCAGTATTTT